The T cell receptor (beta chain) under discussion was sequenced for a study of T cells in Graves' hyperthyroidism and ophthalmopathy. Whole-study context: The authors collected peripheral blood at initial diagnosis, before any treatment. Study-level points and caveats: Before onset, ophthalmopathy was predicted by the model a median approximately 6.7 months earlier. Most clonotypes expanded in the thyroid (above 0.001) were also present in blood.

This clonotype was seen a handful of times. What it binds is unknown. Researchers took RNA transcripts and amplified the TCR beta CDR3 regions from them. Initially, a first-round RT-PCR of the TCR CDR3 employed the HTBI primer set. TCRdb used MiXCR to reprocess the multiplex PCR reads, holding one entry per CDR3 protein. The data hold around 430,000 distinct CDR3 sequences, with about 16% observed a single time. Between the trimmed V and J ends, which lost 3 bases and 4 bases, there was a span of 13 bases. This CDR3 has 15 amino acids. Germline-derived CDR1 and CDR2 are SGDLS and YYNGEE. Newly diagnosed patients aged 18 to 65 had hyperthyroidism of under 2 months' duration.

The sequence was collected from a woman aged 25 to 45 with Graves' hyperthyroidism. The rearrangement joins TRBV9 to TRBJ2-2; TRBD2 might be the D (6 bases). Material for sequencing was blood. CDR3 sequence reads: CASSGAPSVTGELFF. The CDR3 DNA reads TGTGCCAGCAGCGGAGCTCCTAGCGTCACCGGGGAGCTGTTTTTT. Full variable domain (rest looked up from reference TRBV9 and TRBJ2-2): DSGVTQTPKHLITATGQRVTLRCSPRSGDLSVYWYQQSLDQGLQFLIQYYNGEERAKGNILERFSAQQFPDLHSELNLSSLELGDSALYFCASSGAPSVTGELFFGEGSRLTVL.